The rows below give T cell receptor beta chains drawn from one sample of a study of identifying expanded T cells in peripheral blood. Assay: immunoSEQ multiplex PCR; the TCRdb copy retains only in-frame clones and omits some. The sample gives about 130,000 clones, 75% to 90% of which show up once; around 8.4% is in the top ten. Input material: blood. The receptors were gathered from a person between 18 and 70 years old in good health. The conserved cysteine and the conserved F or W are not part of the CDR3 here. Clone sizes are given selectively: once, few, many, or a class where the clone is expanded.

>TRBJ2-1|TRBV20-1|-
SAGAANEQF
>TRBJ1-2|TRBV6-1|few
ASSEAGTGQYGYT
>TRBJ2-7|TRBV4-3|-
ASSKGDGGYEQY
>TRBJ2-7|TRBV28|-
ASSHRTSDSYEQY
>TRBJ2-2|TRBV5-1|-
ASSLAAGGAAGELF
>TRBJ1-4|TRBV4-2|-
ASSQDSPRTNEKLF
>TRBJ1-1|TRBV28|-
ASSAEAGTEAF
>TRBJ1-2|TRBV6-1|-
ASSDPLGHLYGYT
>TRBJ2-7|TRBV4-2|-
ASSQVRDTSYEQY
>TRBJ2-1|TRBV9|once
ASSEVGSLSVWEQF
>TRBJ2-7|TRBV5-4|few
ASTLDPGGSYEQY
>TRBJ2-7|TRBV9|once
ASSPSAGRYEQY
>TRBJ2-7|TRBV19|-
ASSIAPSLNYEQY
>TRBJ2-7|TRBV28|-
ASSLLGGAVYEQY
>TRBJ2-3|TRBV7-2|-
ASSLGGIGSTDTQY
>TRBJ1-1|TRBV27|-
ASSRTFTGLNTEAF
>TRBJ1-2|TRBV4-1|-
ASSQDYRSREIYGYT
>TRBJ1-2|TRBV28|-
ASSLTHNYGYT
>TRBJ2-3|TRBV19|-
ASSMPLAGGDLGTDTQY
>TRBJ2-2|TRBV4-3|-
ASSPQRGAPGELF
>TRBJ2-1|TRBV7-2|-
ASSPEARDNEQF
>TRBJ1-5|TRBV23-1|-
ASSQSVRSNQPQH
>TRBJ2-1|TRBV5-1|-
ASSLELREQF
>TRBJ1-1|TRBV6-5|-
ASSYPRDGGGTEAF
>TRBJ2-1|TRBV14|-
ASSQNYNEQF
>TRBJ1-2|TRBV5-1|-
ASSTEGTMTYGYT
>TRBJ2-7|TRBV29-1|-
SVEGGRGTPYEQY
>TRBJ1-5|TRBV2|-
ASSSSGNQPQH
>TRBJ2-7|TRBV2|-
ASSLLGDEQY
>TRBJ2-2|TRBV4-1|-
ASSRGNTGELF
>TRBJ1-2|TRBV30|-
AWSTYRVNYGYT
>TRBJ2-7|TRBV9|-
ASSVGQQGDYEQY
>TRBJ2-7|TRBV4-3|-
ASSEGQGTYEQY
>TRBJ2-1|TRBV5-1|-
ASRTSGRPSSYNEQF
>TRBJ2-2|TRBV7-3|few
ASSLVRRENTGELF
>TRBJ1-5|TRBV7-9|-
ASSLRDRAEPQH
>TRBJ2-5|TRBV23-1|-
AGPGTQY
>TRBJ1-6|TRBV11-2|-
ASTPGGPSYNSPLH
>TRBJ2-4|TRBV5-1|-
ASSPRVFGKNIQY
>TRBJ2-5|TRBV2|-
ASKAQGAWETQY
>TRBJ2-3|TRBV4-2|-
ASSQGRARGGGTDTQY
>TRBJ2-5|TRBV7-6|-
ASSPGGPIQETQY
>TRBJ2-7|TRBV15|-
ATSTHREDEQY
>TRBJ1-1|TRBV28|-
ASSPAGSQNTEAF
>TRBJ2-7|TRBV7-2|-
ASSLGAGVNYEQY
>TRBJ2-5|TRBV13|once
ASSPIRTSGVQETQY
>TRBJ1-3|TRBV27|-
ASGGQGLSGNTIY
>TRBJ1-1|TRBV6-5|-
ASSQTALNTEAF
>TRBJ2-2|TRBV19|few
ASSRGAQGTGELF
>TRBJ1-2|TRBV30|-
AWSVVVGAPLVYGYT
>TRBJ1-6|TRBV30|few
AWTTNSPLH
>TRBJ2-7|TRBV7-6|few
ASSPGFRGDLSYEQY
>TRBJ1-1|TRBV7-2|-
ASRLGLDNTEAF
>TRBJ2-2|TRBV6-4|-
ASSDSIYTGELF